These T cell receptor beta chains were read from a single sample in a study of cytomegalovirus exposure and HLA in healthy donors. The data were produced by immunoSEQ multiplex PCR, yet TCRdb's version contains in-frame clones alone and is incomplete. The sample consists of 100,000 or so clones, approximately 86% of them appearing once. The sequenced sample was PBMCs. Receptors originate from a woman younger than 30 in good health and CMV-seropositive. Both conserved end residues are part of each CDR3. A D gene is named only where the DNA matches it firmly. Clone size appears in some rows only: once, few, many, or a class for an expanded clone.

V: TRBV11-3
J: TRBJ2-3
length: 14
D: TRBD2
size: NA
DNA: TGTGCCAGTGACCTTGGCGGGAGAACAGATACGCAGTATTTT
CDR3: CASDLGGRTDTQYF

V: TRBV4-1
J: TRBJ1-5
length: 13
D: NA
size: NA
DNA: TGCGCCAGCAGCCCGCAGGACAATCAGCCCCAGCATTTT
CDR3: CASSPQDNQPQHF

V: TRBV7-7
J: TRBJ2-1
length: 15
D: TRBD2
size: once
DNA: TGTGCTAGCAGCTTGAGCGGGGGCATGGGCCATGAGCAGTTCTTC
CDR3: CASSLSGGMGHEQFF

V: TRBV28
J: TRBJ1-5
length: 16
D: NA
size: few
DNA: TGTGCCAGCAGTTTAACCGTTGGGCAGCTCAATCAGCCCCAGCATTTT
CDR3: CASSLTVGQLNQPQHF

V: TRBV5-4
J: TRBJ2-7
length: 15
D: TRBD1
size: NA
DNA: TGTGCCAGCAGCTTGGCGGAACAGGGGGCTTACGAGCAGTACTTC
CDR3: CASSLAEQGAYEQYF

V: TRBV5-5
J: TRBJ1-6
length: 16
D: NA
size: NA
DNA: TGTGCCAGCAGCTTGCTTGTGACAACAGGGCGTTCACCCCTCCACTTT
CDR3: CASSLLVTTGRSPLHF

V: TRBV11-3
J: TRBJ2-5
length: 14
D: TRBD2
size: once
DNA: TGTGCCAGCACCTCCCGGTCGGGAGGGGAGACCCAGTACTTC
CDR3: CASTSRSGGETQYF

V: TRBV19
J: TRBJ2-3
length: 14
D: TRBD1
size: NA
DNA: TGTGCCACTCGATACCGGACAGGGGTGGATACGCAGTATTTT
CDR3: CATRYRTGVDTQYF

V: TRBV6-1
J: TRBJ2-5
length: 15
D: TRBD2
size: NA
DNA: TGTGCCAGCATCCCTATAGCGGGGGGAAGTGAGACCCAGTACTTC
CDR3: CASIPIAGGSETQYF

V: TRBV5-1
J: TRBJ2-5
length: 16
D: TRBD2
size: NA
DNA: TGCGCCAGCAGCCCAGGACTAGCGGGGGGGCAAGAGACCCAGTACTTC
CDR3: CASSPGLAGGQETQYF

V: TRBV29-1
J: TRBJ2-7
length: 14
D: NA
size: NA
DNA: TGCAGCGTTGGAGAGGGGCCCTATCCCTACGAGCAGTACTTC
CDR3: CSVGEGPYPYEQYF

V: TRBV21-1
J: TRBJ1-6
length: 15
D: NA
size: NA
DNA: TGTGCCAGCGGAAAGGCGGGGGGCGGACATTCACCCCTCCACTTT
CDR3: CASGKAGGGHSPLHF

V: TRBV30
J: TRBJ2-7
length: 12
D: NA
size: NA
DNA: TGTGCCTGGAAATTCACGAGCTACGAGCAGTACTTC
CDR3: CAWKFTSYEQYF

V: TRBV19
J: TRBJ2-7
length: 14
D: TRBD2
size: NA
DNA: TGTGCCAGTAACCCAGCGGGAGGGTCCTACGAGCAGTACTTC
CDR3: CASNPAGGSYEQYF

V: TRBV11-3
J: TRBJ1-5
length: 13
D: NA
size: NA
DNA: TGTGCCAGCAGCTTAGAGAGTGATCAGCCCCAGCATTTT
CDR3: CASSLESDQPQHF

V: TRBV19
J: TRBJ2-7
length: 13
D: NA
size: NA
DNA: TGTGCCAGTAGTATTGGGAGTACCTACGAGCAGTACTTC
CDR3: CASSIGSTYEQYF

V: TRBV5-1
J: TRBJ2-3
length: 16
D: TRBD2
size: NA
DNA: TGCGCCAGCACCCGGGGAGCGGGGGTCGTGTCAGATACGCAGTATTTT
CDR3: CASTRGAGVVSDTQYF

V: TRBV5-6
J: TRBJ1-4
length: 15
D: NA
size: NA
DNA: TGTGCCAGCAGACAAGGTGGGGGCTGGCGGGAAAAACTGTTTTTT
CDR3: CASRQGGGWREKLFF

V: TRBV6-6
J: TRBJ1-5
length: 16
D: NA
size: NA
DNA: TGTGCCAGCAGTTACTCGCCAGGGATGAGCAATCAGCCCCAGCATTTT
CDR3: CASSYSPGMSNQPQHF

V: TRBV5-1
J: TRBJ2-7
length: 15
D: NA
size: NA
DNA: TGCGCCAGCAGCTTGTCCGGCGGCTTCTCCTACGAGCAGTACTTC
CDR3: CASSLSGGFSYEQYF

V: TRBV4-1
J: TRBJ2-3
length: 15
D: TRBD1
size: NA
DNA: TGCGCCAGCAGCCAAGATGGGGACAGGGGAGATACGCAGTATTTT
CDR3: CASSQDGDRGDTQYF

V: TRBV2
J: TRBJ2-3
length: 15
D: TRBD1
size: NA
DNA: TGTGCCAGCAACCTGGGGACAGCGAGCACAGATACGCAGTATTTT
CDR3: CASNLGTASTDTQYF

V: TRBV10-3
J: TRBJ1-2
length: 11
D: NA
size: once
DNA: TGTGCCATCAGTGTAGGGAGGGACTACACCTTC
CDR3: CAISVGRDYTF

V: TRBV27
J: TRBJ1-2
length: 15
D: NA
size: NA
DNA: TGTGCCAGCAGCGACCCGGGAATACCTCCCAATGGCTACACCTTC
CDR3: CASSDPGIPPNGYTF

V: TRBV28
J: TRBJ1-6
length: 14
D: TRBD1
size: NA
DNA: TGTGCCAGCCTGGACAGGGTTTACAATTCACCCCTCCACTTT
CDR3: CASLDRVYNSPLHF

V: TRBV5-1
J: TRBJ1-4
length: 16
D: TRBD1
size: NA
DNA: TGCGCCAGCAGCTTGGGTCCACAGGGGGGGAATGAAAAACTGTTTTTT
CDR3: CASSLGPQGGNEKLFF

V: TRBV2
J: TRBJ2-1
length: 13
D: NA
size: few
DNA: TGTGCCAGCAGTGTACGGCAGGGGAATGAGCAGTTCTTC
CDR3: CASSVRQGNEQFF